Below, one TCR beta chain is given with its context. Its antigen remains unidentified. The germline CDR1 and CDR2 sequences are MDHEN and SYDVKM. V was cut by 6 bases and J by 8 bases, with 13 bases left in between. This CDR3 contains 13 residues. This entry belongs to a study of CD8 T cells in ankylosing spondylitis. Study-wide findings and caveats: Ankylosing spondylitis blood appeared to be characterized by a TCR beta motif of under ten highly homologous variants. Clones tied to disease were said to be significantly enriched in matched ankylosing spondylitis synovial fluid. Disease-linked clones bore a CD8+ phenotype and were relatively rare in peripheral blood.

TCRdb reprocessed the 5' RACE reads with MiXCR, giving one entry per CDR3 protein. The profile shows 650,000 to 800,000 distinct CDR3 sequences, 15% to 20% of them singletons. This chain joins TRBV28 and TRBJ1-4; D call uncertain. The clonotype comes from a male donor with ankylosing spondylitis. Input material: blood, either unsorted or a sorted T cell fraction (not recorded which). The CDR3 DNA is TGTGCCAGCAGCCCAAGGCAGGTGGAAAAACTGTTTTTT. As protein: CASSPRQVEKLFF.